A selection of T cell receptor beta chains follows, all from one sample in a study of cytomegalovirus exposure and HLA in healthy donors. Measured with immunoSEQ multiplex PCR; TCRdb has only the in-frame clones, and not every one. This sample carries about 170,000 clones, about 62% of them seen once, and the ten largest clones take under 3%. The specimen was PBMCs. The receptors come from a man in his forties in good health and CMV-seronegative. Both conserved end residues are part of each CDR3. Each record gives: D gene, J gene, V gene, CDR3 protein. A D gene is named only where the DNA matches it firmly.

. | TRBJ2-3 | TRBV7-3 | CASSFRVADTQYF
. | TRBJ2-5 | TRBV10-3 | CAISVDSYVEETQYF
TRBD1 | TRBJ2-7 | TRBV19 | CASSSRGTDVLGEQYF
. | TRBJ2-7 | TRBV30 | CAWTGTYEQYF
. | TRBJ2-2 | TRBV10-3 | CAISESGSRRGTGELFF
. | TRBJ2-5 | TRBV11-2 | CASSLHKFPGGLEETQYF
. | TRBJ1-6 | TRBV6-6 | CASRTQKGVTNSPLHF
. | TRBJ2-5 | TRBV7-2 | CASSPERIWSQETQYF
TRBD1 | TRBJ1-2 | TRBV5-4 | CASSSQGARYGYTF
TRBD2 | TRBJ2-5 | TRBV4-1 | CASSLTSGGPQETQYF
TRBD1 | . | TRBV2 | CATSGQGSYEQYF
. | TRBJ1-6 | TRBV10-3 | CATSDLQGSQNNSPLHF
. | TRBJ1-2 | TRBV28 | CASSPIGGGASGYTF
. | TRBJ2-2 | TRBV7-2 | CAGTGSLNTGELFF
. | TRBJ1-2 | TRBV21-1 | CASSRTVGGYTF
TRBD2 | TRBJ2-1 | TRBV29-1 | CSAAGTSNAYNEQFF
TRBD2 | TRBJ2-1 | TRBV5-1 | CASSKSGSSYNEQFF
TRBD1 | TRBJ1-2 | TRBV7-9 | CASSSGTGGYGYTF
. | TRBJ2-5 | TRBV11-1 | CASSLARGGVGTQYF
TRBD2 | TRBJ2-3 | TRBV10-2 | CASSDLFRLAGSAGTQYF
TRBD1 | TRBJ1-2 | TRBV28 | CASRGQGLHGYTF
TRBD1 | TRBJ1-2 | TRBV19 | CASSISGTAYGYTF
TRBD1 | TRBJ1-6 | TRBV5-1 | CASSPETGVNSPLHF
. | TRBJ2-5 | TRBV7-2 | CASRITPGQGETQYF